The rows below give T cell receptor beta chains drawn from one sample of a study of T cells in Graves' hyperthyroidism and ophthalmopathy. TCRdb itself ran the multiplex PCR reads through MiXCR, one entry per CDR3 protein. Among fewer than 400,000 distinct CDR3 sequences listed, around 17% were seen once. Sequenced: blood. These receptors originate from a man aged 25 to 40 with Graves' hyperthyroidism. CDR3s include the opening cysteine and the closing phenylalanine or tryptophan. The D gene is left open where the match is weak. Clone size is not always given. Where it is, it says once, few, many or a class for expanded clones.

v_gene,abundance,d_gene,j_gene,CDR3nt,CDR3aa
TRBV6-2/TRBV6-3,NA,TRBD2,TRBJ2-1,TGTGCCAGCAGTGTCCTGACTAGCGCGGAGAATGAGCAGTTCTTC,CASSVLTSAENEQFF
TRBV3-1,many,NA,TRBJ1-2,TGTGCCAGCAGCCATCGACAGGCTGGGAACTATGGCTACACCTTC,CASSHRQAGNYGYTF
TRBV7-3,many,NA,TRBJ2-1,TGTGCCAGCAGCCCCGCAGGGTGGGGTGAGCAGTTCTTC,CASSPAGWGEQFF
TRBV5-1,many,NA,TRBJ1-1,TGCGCCAGCAGCTTGACGGATACTGAAGCTTTCTTT,CASSLTDTEAFF
TRBV2,many,TRBD1,TRBJ1-3,TGTGCCAGCAGTCTGACAGGGGCCAGCTCTGGAAACACCATATATTTT,CASSLTGASSGNTIYF
TRBV12-5,many,NA,TRBJ2-1,TGTGCTAGTGGGATGGACGGAGGACTCTACAATGAGCAGTTCTTC,CASGMDGGLYNEQFF
TRBV11-3,many,NA,TRBJ1-2,TGTGCCAGCAGCTCAGGGGAAAGTGGCTACACCTTC,CASSSGESGYTF
TRBV3-1,NA,NA,TRBJ2-7,TGTGCCAGCAGCCCCATTGGACAGGAGCAGTACTTC,CASSPIGQEQYF
TRBV5-1,many,TRBD2,TRBJ2-3,TGCGCCAGCCGCCGGACTAGCGGCACAGATACGCAGTATTTT,CASRRTSGTDTQYF
TRBV2,many,TRBD2,TRBJ2-7,TGTGCCAGCAGCCCACTCGGGCGGGAGGGGTCCTACGAGCAGTACTTC,CASSPLGREGSYEQYF
TRBV12-3/TRBV12-4,many,NA,TRBJ2-7,TGTGCCAGCAGTTTAGGCGGCCGATTCTACGAGCAGTACTTC,CASSLGGRFYEQYF
TRBV20-1,NA,NA,TRBJ1-5,TGCAGTGCTGGGGCCGACGATCAGCCCCAGCATTTT,CSAGADDQPQHF
TRBV7-8,many,NA,TRBJ2-6,TGTGCCAGCAGCTTAGTGTTTGGGACGTTTAAGGATACTGGGGCCAACGTCCTGACTTTC,CASSLVFGTFKDTGANVLTF
TRBV10-1,NA,NA,TRBJ2-5,TGCGCCAGCAGCCCAACCCCGGGACGACTGTCGGCCCAGTACTTC,CASSPTPGRLSAQYF
TRBV20-1,many,NA,TRBJ2-5,TGCAGTGCTACGAGAGTTCCGGGACTGCCGGCGGAGACCCAGTACTTC,CSATRVPGLPAETQYF
TRBV7-3,NA,NA,TRBJ1-3,TGTGCCAGCAGCCCGGGGCTGGGAAACACCATATATTTT,CASSPGLGNTIYF
TRBV12-3/TRBV12-4,many,TRBD1,TRBJ1-1,TGTGCCAGCAGTTCTTCCCGACAGGGAGGCACTGAAGCTTTCTTT,CASSSSRQGGTEAFF
TRBV20-1,many,TRBD2,TRBJ2-4,TGCAGTGCTGCCGGAATCCGACTAGCGGGAAGGGACATTCAGTACTTC,CSAAGIRLAGRDIQYF
TRBV11-1,many,NA,TRBJ2-5,TGTGCCAGCAGCCGGGGGGCAGGCTTACAAGAGACCCAGTACTTC,CASSRGAGLQETQYF
TRBV4-1,NA,NA,TRBJ1-1,TGCGCCAGCAGCCAAGAACAGTCCAACACTGAAGCTTTCTTT,CASSQEQSNTEAFF
TRBV3-1,few,NA,TRBJ1-6,TGTGCCAGCAGCCAAGGTTGGGACGCAGGGGTTTCACCCCTCCACTTT,CASSQGWDAGVSPLHF
TRBV5-1,many,NA,TRBJ1-1,TGCGCCAGCAGCTTCTGGGGAAGGGGCACTGAAGCTTTCTTT,CASSFWGRGTEAFF
TRBV7-9,few,NA,TRBJ1-6,TGTGCCAGCAGTCCAGGGACTGTAGGATCACCCCTCCACTTT,CASSPGTVGSPLHF
TRBV5-1,many,NA,TRBJ1-1,TGCGCCAGCAGCTCTCGATGGGACACCGAAGCTTTCTTT,CASSSRWDTEAFF
TRBV29-1,NA,TRBD1,TRBJ1-2,TGCAGCGTTGAGTGGCGCCCGAAAGGGGGCGCCTATGGCTACACCTTC,CSVEWRPKGGAYGYTF
TRBV5-1,few,TRBD1,TRBJ1-4,TGCGCCAGCAGCTTGGGGACAGGGAGCACTAATGAAAAACTGTTTTTT,CASSLGTGSTNEKLFF
TRBV28,NA,NA,TRBJ2-2,TGTGCCAGCAGTCGTAAATCGGGACAAGGGGTAACCGGGGAGCTGTTTTTT,CASSRKSGQGVTGELFF
TRBV12-5,few,NA,TRBJ2-7,TGTGCTAGTGCTTTGTGGCGGGACGAGCAGTACTTC,CASALWRDEQYF
TRBV20-1,NA,TRBD2,TRBJ2-7,TGCAGTGCAGAAGGGAGCGGGGCCCACGAGCAGTACTTC,CSAEGSGAHEQYF
TRBV7-9,NA,NA,TRBJ2-5,TGTGCCAGCAGCTTAGTGGGTAGCTGGATCCGGGACAATCCGTACTTC,CASSLVGSWIRDNPYF
TRBV19,NA,NA,TRBJ1-1,TGTGCCAGTAACCTGGGGAGGGAAGCTTTCTTT,CASNLGREAFF
TRBV30,many,NA,TRBJ1-1,TGTGCCTGGAATCCGGGCCCTCGGGCAGCTTTCTTT,CAWNPGPRAAFF